Listed below are T cell receptor beta chains from one sample, sequenced in a study of blood T cell repertoires in COVID-19. Sequencing was performed with immunoSEQ multiplex PCR; in TCRdb, only in-frame clones are kept and a portion is missing. The sample lists 73,000 or so clones; 80% to 85% were seen once. Input material: peripheral blood. The receptors shown here come from a woman aged 60-75 years with acute or convalescent COVID-19. The CDR3 runs from the conserved cysteine through the conserved F or W. A D gene is named only where the DNA matches it firmly. A row's size may be missing; if present it is once, few, many or a size class.

cdr3_nt: TGTGCCAGCAGTGAATATGAGGACAGGGGGCGTGAAAAACTGTTTTTT
cdr3_aa: CASSEYEDRGREKLFF
d_call: TRBD1
v_call: TRBV25-1
j_call: TRBJ1-4
clone_size: .

cdr3_nt: TGTGCCACCAGCACAACAGGTTTAGGGCAGTTCTTC
cdr3_aa: CATSTTGLGQFF
d_call: .
v_call: TRBV24-1
j_call: TRBJ2-1
clone_size: .

cdr3_nt: TGTGCCAGCAGCCGATCTACCGCCGCCGACACTGAAGCTTTCTTT
cdr3_aa: CASSRSTAADTEAFF
d_call: .
v_call: TRBV3-1/TRBV3-2
j_call: TRBJ1-1
clone_size: .

cdr3_nt: TGTGCCAGCAGTTTAGAGAGGAACACTGAAGCTTTCTTT
cdr3_aa: CASSLERNTEAFF
d_call: .
v_call: TRBV12-3/TRBV12-4
j_call: TRBJ1-1
clone_size: .

cdr3_nt: TGTGCCAGCAGCGTAGGGGGACAGGGGGCTGGTACGCAGTATTTT
cdr3_aa: CASSVGGQGAGTQYF
d_call: TRBD1
v_call: TRBV9
j_call: TRBJ2-3
clone_size: .

cdr3_nt: TGTGCCAGCAGCTTAGGGGCTAGCGGGGGGGCCAAGGATACGCAGTATTTT
cdr3_aa: CASSLGASGGAKDTQYF
d_call: TRBD2
v_call: TRBV11-2
j_call: TRBJ2-3
clone_size: .

cdr3_nt: TGTGCCAGCAGTCAGGGGGCTGGTAATGGCTACACCTTC
cdr3_aa: CASSQGAGNGYTF
d_call: TRBD1
v_call: TRBV12-3/TRBV12-4
j_call: TRBJ1-2
clone_size: .

cdr3_nt: TGCGCCAGCAGCCACCAGGGTGCGTATAATTCACCCCTCCACTTT
cdr3_aa: CASSHQGAYNSPLHF
d_call: .
v_call: TRBV4-1
j_call: TRBJ1-6
clone_size: once

cdr3_nt: TGCGCCAGCAGCTTGGGAGGGACAGGGAACTATGGCTACACCTTC
cdr3_aa: CASSLGGTGNYGYTF
d_call: TRBD1
v_call: TRBV5-1
j_call: TRBJ1-2
clone_size: .

cdr3_nt: TGTGCCAGCAGAAAAGGAGTGGGGACAGAATACATTCAGTACTTC
cdr3_aa: CASRKGVGTEYIQYF
d_call: TRBD1
v_call: TRBV7-2
j_call: TRBJ2-4
clone_size: once

cdr3_nt: TGTGCCACCAGTGATGGGGGGGACTACGAGCAGTACTTC
cdr3_aa: CATSDGGDYEQYF
d_call: TRBD2
v_call: TRBV24-1
j_call: TRBJ2-7
clone_size: .

cdr3_nt: TGTGCCAACACGAATCCAGTTCGGCTAGCGGGGCATTTCTACGAGCAGTACTTC
cdr3_aa: CANTNPVRLAGHFYEQYF
d_call: TRBD2
v_call: TRBV27
j_call: TRBJ2-7
clone_size: .

cdr3_nt: TGTGCCAGTAGTATCGGGGAGGGGCCTCAAGAGACCCAGTACTTC
cdr3_aa: CASSIGEGPQETQYF
d_call: TRBD2
v_call: TRBV19
j_call: TRBJ2-5
clone_size: .

cdr3_nt: TGCGCCAGCAGCGACGCCGGGACAGGGGGAGATACGCAGTATTTT
cdr3_aa: CASSDAGTGGDTQYF
d_call: TRBD1
v_call: TRBV5-1
j_call: TRBJ2-3
clone_size: .

cdr3_nt: TGTGCCAGCAGCTCCCCCGGGACAGAACGGCCAGCTTTCTTT
cdr3_aa: CASSSPGTERPAFF
d_call: TRBD1
v_call: TRBV7-2
j_call: TRBJ1-1
clone_size: few

cdr3_nt: TGTGCCAGCCGAGACCCAGGGGTCAACTATGGCTACACCTTC
cdr3_aa: CASRDPGVNYGYTF
d_call: .
v_call: TRBV6-5
j_call: TRBJ1-2
clone_size: .

cdr3_nt: TGTGCCGTTCACCGCAGGGGGTCTGGAAACACCATATATTTT
cdr3_aa: CAVHRRGSGNTIYF
d_call: TRBD1
v_call: TRBV2
j_call: TRBJ1-3
clone_size: .

cdr3_nt: TGTGCCAGCAGCCGTATGGACAGGGACAATCAGCCCCAGCATTTT
cdr3_aa: CASSRMDRDNQPQHF
d_call: TRBD1
v_call: TRBV5-6
j_call: TRBJ1-5
clone_size: .

cdr3_nt: TGCGCCAGCACCCCCGGCGGGTACGACACTGAAGCTTTCTTT
cdr3_aa: CASTPGGYDTEAFF
d_call: .
v_call: TRBV5-1
j_call: TRBJ1-1
clone_size: .

cdr3_nt: TGTGCCAGCAGCCCCGGAGGGACCGGCTACACCTTC
cdr3_aa: CASSPGGTGYTF
d_call: .
v_call: TRBV12-3/TRBV12-4
j_call: TRBJ1-2
clone_size: .

cdr3_nt: TGTGCCAGCAGCCCTGGGACAGGGACTGGAAACACCATATATTTT
cdr3_aa: CASSPGTGTGNTIYF
d_call: TRBD1
v_call: TRBV7-3
j_call: TRBJ1-3
clone_size: .

cdr3_nt: TGCGCCAGCAGCTTAGACAGATTCTATTCACCCCTCCACTTT
cdr3_aa: CASSLDRFYSPLHF
d_call: .
v_call: TRBV7-9
j_call: TRBJ1-6
clone_size: .

cdr3_nt: TGTGCCAGTAGTATGGGAGATATAAGGACTGAAGCTTTCTTT
cdr3_aa: CASSMGDIRTEAFF
d_call: .
v_call: TRBV19
j_call: TRBJ1-1
clone_size: .

cdr3_nt: TGTGCCAGTAGTAGATCGGGGTCGGACACTGAAGCTTTCTTT
cdr3_aa: CASSRSGSDTEAFF
d_call: .
v_call: TRBV19
j_call: TRBJ1-1
clone_size: .

cdr3_nt: TGTGCCAGCAGCTCCCTCGGGGTGAACTATGGCTACACCTTC
cdr3_aa: CASSSLGVNYGYTF
d_call: .
v_call: TRBV9
j_call: TRBJ1-2
clone_size: once

cdr3_nt: TGCGCCAGCAGCTTTCCGGGACAGGGAAAAGGCTACACCTTC
cdr3_aa: CASSFPGQGKGYTF
d_call: TRBD1
v_call: TRBV5-1
j_call: TRBJ1-2
clone_size: .

cdr3_nt: TGTGCCACCCTCAATGGGGGGACAGGGGTTTCTGGGGCCAACGTCCTGACTTTC
cdr3_aa: CATLNGGTGVSGANVLTF
d_call: TRBD1
v_call: TRBV19
j_call: TRBJ2-6
clone_size: .